This T cell receptor beta chain was observed in a study of PD-L1 blockade in urothelial cancer. For the study at large: T cells numbered a median of roughly 150,000 in the blood samples.

Germline CDR1 reads SGHTA; CDR2 reads FQGNSA. V lost 5 bases, J lost 7 bases, and 14 bases lay in between. This CDR3 spans 13 amino acids. Sequencing used immunoSEQ multiplex PCR; TCRdb keeps in-frame clones, though not all of them. The data hold about 52,000 clones, with around 77% observed a single time. The gene calls are TRBV7-2 and TRBJ1-1; D perhaps matches TRBD1 (5 bases). This material consisted of PBMCs, taken around atezolizumab (anti-PD-L1) treatment. This clonotype was sampled from an older man with urothelial cancer. CDR3 DNA sequence: TGTGCCAGCAGCCTCGGGACTCGGGATGAAGCTTTCTTT. It codes for CASSLGTRDEAFF.